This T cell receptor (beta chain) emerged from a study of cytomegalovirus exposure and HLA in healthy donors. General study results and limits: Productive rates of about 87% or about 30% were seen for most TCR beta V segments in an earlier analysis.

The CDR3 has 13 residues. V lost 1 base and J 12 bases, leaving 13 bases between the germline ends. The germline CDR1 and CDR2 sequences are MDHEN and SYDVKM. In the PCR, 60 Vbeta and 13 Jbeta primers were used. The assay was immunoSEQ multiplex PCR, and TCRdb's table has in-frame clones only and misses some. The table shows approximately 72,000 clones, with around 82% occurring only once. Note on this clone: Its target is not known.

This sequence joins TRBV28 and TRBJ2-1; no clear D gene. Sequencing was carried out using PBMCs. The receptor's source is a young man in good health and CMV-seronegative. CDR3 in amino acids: CASSLYATVLQFF. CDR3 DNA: TGTGCCAGCAGTTTATACGCCACCGTACTGCAGTTCTTC.